This TCR beta chain was recovered during a study of cytomegalovirus exposure and HLA in healthy donors. Findings of the study overall: In vitro assays verified that three CMV-associated chains recognized CMV antigens specifically. Most TCR sequences proved rare, with some public TCRs found in many donors. Some V segments, including TRBV6-2 and TRBV6-3, were excluded as indistinguishable.

Primers included in the PCR were 60 Vbeta and 13 Jbeta primers. Using immunoSEQ multiplex PCR, the repertoire was profiled, and TCRdb retains in-frame clones only, with some absent. The sample comprises 120,000 or so clones, approximately 81% of which are singletons, and under 4.5% rests with the top ten. This clone showed up just once. The antigen is unknown. The V gene's germline CDR1 is LGHNA and CDR2 YNFKEQ. The trim removed 1 base at V and 3 bases at J, leaving 11 bases unmatched. CDR3 size: 18 residues. The sequence was obtained from a man younger than 30 in good health and CMV-seropositive. V and J are TRBV4-2 and TRBJ2-3; 9 nucleotides agree with TRBD2. Sequenced material: PBMCs. The CDR3: CASSQVGPGTSRTDTQYF. The CDR3 bases are TGTGCCAGCAGCCAAGTAGGTCCCGGGACTAGCAGGACAGATACGCAGTATTTT.